These 16 T cell receptor beta chains were sequenced from one sample in a study of shared clonotypes between healthy human individuals. Sequencing used immunoSEQ multiplex PCR; TCRdb keeps in-frame clones, though not all of them. The sample has approximately 2,300,000 clones; 85% to 95% are singletons. Sequenced sample: naive CD4+ T cells from PBMCs. Subset given: CD45RA+ positively selected. The receptors were sampled from a man between 18 and 29 years old in good health. Some clones in this sample may be carry-over from other donors' samples.

The chain joins TRBV6-5 to TRBJ2-7; D is perhaps TRBD2 (5 bases). The CDR3 is made up of 15 amino acids. Germline assignment: CDR1 MNHEY and CDR2 SVGAGI. Between the trimmed V and J ends, which lost 0 bases and 2 bases, there was a span of 11 bases. CDR3 sequence: CASSYSNGVPYEQYF. The CDR3 DNA sequence: TGTGCCAGCAGTTACTCGAACGGGGTACCCTACGAGCAGTACTTC.

On this clone: The same CDR3 can be traced to other DNA sequences in this sample. The chain couples TRBV30 to TRBJ2-7; D perhaps matches TRBD2 (5 bases). V lost 2 bases, J lost 0 bases, and 5 bases lay in between. CDR1 is GTSNPN and CDR2 is SVGIG in the germline V gene (reference sequence). CDR3 size: 12 residues. This CDR3 is CAWSRGSYEQYF. Written as DNA, the CDR3 is TGTGCCTGGAGTCGGGGCTCCTACGAGCAGTACTTC.

V gene TRBV5-1 combines with J gene TRBJ2-3, with D possibly called TRBD1 or TRBD2 (5 bases each). Trimming took 5 bases from V and 3 from J, leaving 10 bases between them. Per the germline V gene, CDR1 is SGHRS and CDR2 is YFSETQ. The CDR3 is made up of 13 amino acids. The CDR3: CASRPEGTDTQYF. The CDR3 region has the DNA TGCGCCAGCAGGCCCGAGGGGACAGATACGCAGTATTTT. The full variable domain, completed using reference TRBV5-1 and TRBJ2-3, is KAGVTQTPRYLIKTRGQQVTLSCSPISGHRSVSWYQQTPGQGLQFLFEYFSETQRNKGNFPGRFSGRQFSNSRSEMNVSTLELGDSALYLCASRPEGTDTQYFGPGTRLTVL.

The chain employs TRBV5-1 and TRBJ2-7; 14 bases map to TRBD2. V gave up 7 bases and J gave up 6 bases; unmatched junction bases: 6. This CDR3 spans 14 amino acids. The germline CDR1 and CDR2 sequences are SGHRS and YFSETQ. The CDR3 loop is CASGGTSGRTEQYF. The CDR3, as DNA: TGCGCCAGCGGTGGGACTAGCGGGAGAACCGAGCAGTACTTC.

The chain recombines TRBV6-5 with TRBJ2-7; D is tentatively TRBD1 or TRBD2 (5 bases each). The V end was cut by 6 bases, the J end by 6 bases, with 21 bases between. Per the germline V gene, CDR1 is MNHEY and CDR2 is SVGAGI. The CDR3 sequence is 15 residues long. The CDR3 nucleotides read TGTGCCAGCAGACCCACCGGGACGGGGACGCGCGAGCAGTACTTC. Translating it yields CASRPTGTGTREQYF.

This rearrangement joins TRBV28 to TRBJ2-6; 9 bases are a match to TRBD2. With V trimmed by 2 bases and J by 2 bases, 16 bases remained unmatched. The germline V gene has CDR1 MDHEN and CDR2 SYDVKM. This CDR3 is built from 21 residues. CDR3 sequence reads: CASSLPNTLAGFSTGANVLTF. As DNA, the CDR3 is TGTGCCAGCAGTTTACCGAACACCCTAGCGGGATTCTCAACTGGGGCCAACGTCCTGACTTTC.

The rearrangement joins TRBV6-5 to TRBJ2-7; D possibly corresponds to TRBD2 (5 bases). CDR1 is MNHEY and CDR2 is SVGAGI in the germline V gene. CDR3 length equals 12 residues. Trimming stripped 6 bases from V and 7 bases from J, with 13 bases between. CDR3 sequence: CASSPGRGEQYF. In DNA form, the CDR3 reads TGTGCCAGCAGCCCTGGCCGGGGAGAGCAGTACTTC.

The chain's CDR3 is CASNSAEVRAFF. Written as DNA, the CDR3 is TGTGCCAGCAATTCCGCAGAAGTAAGGGCTTTCTTT. V gene TRBV28 combines with J gene TRBJ1-1; D not resolved. The V gene's germline CDR1 is MDHEN and CDR2 SYDVKM. This CDR3 has 12 amino acids. Trimming removed 7 bases from V and 11 bases from J, with 17 bases in between.

J is TRBJ2-7 and V is TRBV5-6; 9 nucleotides agree with TRBD1. This CDR3 comprises 14 residues. Unmatched junction bases numbered 6, after V lost 4 bases and J lost 4 bases. Germline lookup yields CDR1 SGHDT and CDR2 YYEEEE. The CDR3 here is CASSLLGTGYEQYF. The DNA of the CDR3 is TGTGCCAGCAGCCTTCTGGGGACAGGGTACGAGCAGTACTTC.

This clone was picked up one time. V is TRBV2 and J is TRBJ1-5; D is uncertain. Germline V gives CDR1 SNHLY, CDR2 FYNNEI. The CDR3 runs 15 residues. Between the trimmed V and J ends, which lost 7 bases and 0 bases, there was a span of 13 bases. CDR3 in DNA: TGTGCCAGCAACCGGGAAGGAGATAGCAATCAGCCCCAGCATTTT. Amino acids: CASNREGDSNQPQHF. Combining the CDR3 with reference TRBV2 and TRBJ1-5 gives the whole variable domain EPEVTQTPSHQVTQMGQEVILRCVPISNHLYFYWYRQILGQKVEFLVSFYNNEISEKSEIFDDQFSVERPDGSNFTLKIRSTKLEDSAMYFCASNREGDSNQPQHFGDGTRLSIL.

The J gene is TRBJ2-1, the V gene TRBV30, with 11 bases fitting TRBD2. J gave up 9 bases and V 3 bases, and 7 bases lay outside the gene matches. The V gene's germline CDR1 is GTSNPN and CDR2 SVGIG (reference sequence). The CDR3 is made up of 14 amino acids. CDR3 sequence (DNA): TGTGCCTGGAGATCGGGACTAGCGGTTCGTGAGCAGTTCTTC. Translated, it gives CAWRSGLAVREQFF.

CDR3 sequence (DNA): TGTGCCAGCAGTTATGTGAGCAGGGGGCTTGGGGGGGCTTTCTTT. Translating gives CASSYVSRGLGGAFF. V and J are TRBV6-6 and TRBJ1-1, with 8 bases fitting TRBD1. Looked up from germline, CDR1 is MNHNY and CDR2 is SVGAGI (reference sequence). This CDR3 is 15 amino acids long. V gave up 3 bases and J gave up 11 bases; unmatched junction bases: 14.

This chain uses TRBV23-1 with TRBJ2-1; 8 positions agree with TRBD1. TRBV23-1 belongs to the ORF category, with a function that is uncertain. V dropped 6 bases and J dropped 8; count of bases not matched to a gene: 12. This CDR3 contains 15 residues. The CDR3 DNA follows: TGCGCCAGCAGCCGGACAGGGACCCAGGGCGATGAGCAGTTCTTC. This sequence encodes CASSRTGTQGDEQFF.

V is TRBV11-2 and J is TRBJ2-7; possibly TRBD1 for D (6 bases). V was cut by 3 bases and J by 1 base, with 19 bases left in between. This CDR3 is 17 amino acids long. Looked up from germline, CDR1 is SGHAT and CDR2 is FQNNGV. The CDR3 reads CASSLAYRVLASYEQYF. The CDR3 region has the DNA TGTGCCAGCAGCTTGGCCTACAGGGTGCTGGCGTCCTACGAGCAGTACTTC. Filled out from reference TRBV11-2 and TRBJ2-7, the complete variable domain reads EAGVAQSPRYKIIEKRQSVAFWCNPISGHATLYWYQQILGQGPKLLIQFQNNGVVDDSQLPKDRFSAERLKGVDSTLKIQPAKLEDSAVYLCASSLAYRVLASYEQYFGPGTRLTVT.

V gene TRBV5-1 combines with J gene TRBJ1-2; D is undetermined. V lost 0 bases to trimming and J lost 6 bases, with 12 bases between them. CDR3 size: 14 residues. Looked up from germline, CDR1 is SGHRS and CDR2 is YFSETQ. The CDR3 nucleotides read TGCGCCAGCAGCTTGGGGCCTGCATCCAATGGCTACACCTTC. Translated: CASSLGPASNGYTF.

This clone was recorded a few times. The chain combines TRBV4-1 with TRBJ1-5; TRBD1 matches 10 bases. CDR1 is MGHRA, CDR2 YSYEKL, per germline. J lost 4 bases, V lost 0 bases, and 3 bases had no gene match. This CDR3 region has 16 residues. Written as DNA, the CDR3 is TGCGCCAGCAGCCAAGATAAGGGACAGGGGAATCAGCCCCAGCATTTT. Its translation is CASSQDKGQGNQPQHF.